Here is one TCR beta chain with its context. The CDR3 sequence is 13 residues long. V gave up 5 bases and J gave up 5 bases, with 15 bases separating them. Germline assignment: CDR1 SQVTM and CDR2 ANQGSEA. Using its own MiXCR run on the 5' RACE reads, TCRdb lists one record per CDR3 protein. This sample carries just under 650,000 distinct CDR3 sequences, roughly 7.2% of them seen once, and the ten largest clones take over 1.5%. The data stem from a study of identical twins. These data were also reused for a study on yellow fever vaccine responses in identical twins.

The material sequenced was PBMCs. This clonotype was sampled from a woman under 30 in good health. The rearrangement uses TRBV29-1 and TRBJ2-5, with D tentatively TRBD2 (7 bases). Here the CDR3 reads CSVTRGGGETQYF. CDR3 DNA: TGCAGCGTTACCCGCGGGGGCGGCGAGACCCAGTACTTC.